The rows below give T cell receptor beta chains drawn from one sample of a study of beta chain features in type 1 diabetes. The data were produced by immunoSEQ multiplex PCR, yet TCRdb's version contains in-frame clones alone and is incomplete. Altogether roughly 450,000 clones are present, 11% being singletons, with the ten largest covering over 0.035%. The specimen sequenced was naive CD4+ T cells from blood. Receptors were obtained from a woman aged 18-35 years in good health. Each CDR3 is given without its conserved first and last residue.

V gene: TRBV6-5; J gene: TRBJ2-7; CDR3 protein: ASSSRSYEQY
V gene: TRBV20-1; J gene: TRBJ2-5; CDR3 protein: SASREETQY
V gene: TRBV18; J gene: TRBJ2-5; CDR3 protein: ASSPASETQY
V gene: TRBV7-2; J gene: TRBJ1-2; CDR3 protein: ASSFRLGQLANYGYT
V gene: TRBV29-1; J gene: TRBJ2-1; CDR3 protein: SVAWAGGGEQF
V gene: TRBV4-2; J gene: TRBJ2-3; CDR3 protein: ASSQAPRASGTDTQY
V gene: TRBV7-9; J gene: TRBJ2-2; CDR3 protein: ASSFAGVGTGELF
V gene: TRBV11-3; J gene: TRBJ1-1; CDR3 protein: ASSLAGIGEAF
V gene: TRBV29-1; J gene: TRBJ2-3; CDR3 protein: SVEEGGTDTQY
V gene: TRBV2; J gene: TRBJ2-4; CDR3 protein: ASSPTAGAKNIQY
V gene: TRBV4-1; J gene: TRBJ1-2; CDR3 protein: ASSQVSGGYT
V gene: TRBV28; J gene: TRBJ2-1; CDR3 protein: ASSFPGTGGSYNEQF
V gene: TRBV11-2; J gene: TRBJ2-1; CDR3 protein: ASSLGQGSYNEQF
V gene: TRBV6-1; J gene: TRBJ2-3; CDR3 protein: ASIYSLSTDTQY
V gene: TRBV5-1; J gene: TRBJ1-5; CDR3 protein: ASSPQGAGEPQH
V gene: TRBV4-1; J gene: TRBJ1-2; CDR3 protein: ASSQPGTENYGYT
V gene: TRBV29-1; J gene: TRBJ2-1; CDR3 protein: SVDVGTGTYNEQF
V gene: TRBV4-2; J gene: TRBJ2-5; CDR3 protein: ASSQRVVQETQY
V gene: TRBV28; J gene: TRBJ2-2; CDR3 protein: ASSSPGNTGELF
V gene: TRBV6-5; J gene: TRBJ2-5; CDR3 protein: ASSYGGYQETQY
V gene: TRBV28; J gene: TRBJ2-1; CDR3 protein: ASSRDRGQF
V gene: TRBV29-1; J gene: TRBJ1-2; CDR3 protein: SVGGGQGHRYT
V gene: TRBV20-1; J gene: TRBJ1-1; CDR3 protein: SARGLSEAF
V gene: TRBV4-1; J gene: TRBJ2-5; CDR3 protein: ASSQTEGLETQY
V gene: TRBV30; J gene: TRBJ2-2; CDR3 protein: AWNPAPNTGELF
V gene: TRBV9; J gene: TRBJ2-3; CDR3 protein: ASSALQLTDTQY
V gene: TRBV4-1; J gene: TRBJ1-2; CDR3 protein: ASSRRGTDHGYT